This T cell receptor (beta chain) was observed in a study of cytomegalovirus exposure and HLA in healthy donors. Use of 60 Vbeta and 13 Jbeta primers characterized the PCR. Libraries were prepared by immunoSEQ multiplex PCR; TCRdb keeps only in-frame clonotypes and omits some of them. The sample shows 150,000 to 190,000 clones, around 72% of them seen only once. The CDR3 loop spans 14 amino acids. V lost 7 bases to trimming and J lost 1 base, with 10 bases between them. Germline V gives CDR1 MNHEY, CDR2 SMNVEV (reference sequence). Only a few counts were recorded for this clone. This clonotype was sampled from a man younger than 35 in good health and CMV-seronegative. Sequencing input: PBMCs. V is TRBV27 and J is TRBJ2-2; D is unresolved. The DNA for the CDR3 is TGTGCCAGCACCCAATCCAGGAACACCGGGGAGCTGTTTTTT. Translation: CASTQSRNTGELFF.